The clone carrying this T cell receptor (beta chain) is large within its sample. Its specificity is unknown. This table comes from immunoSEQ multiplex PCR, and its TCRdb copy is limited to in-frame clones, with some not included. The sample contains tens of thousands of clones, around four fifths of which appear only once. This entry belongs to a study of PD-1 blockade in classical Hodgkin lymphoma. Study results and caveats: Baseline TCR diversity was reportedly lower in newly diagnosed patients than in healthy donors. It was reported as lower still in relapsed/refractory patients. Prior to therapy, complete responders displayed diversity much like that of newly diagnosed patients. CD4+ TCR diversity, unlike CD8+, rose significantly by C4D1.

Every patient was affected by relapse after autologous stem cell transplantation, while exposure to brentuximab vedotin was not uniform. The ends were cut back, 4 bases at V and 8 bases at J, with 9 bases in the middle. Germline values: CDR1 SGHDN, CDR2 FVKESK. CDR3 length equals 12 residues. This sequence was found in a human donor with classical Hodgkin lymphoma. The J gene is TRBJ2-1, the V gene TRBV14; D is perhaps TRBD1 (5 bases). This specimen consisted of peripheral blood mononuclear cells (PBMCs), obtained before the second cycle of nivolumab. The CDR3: CASSPSGYEQFF. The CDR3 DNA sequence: TGTGCCAGCAGCCCCTCAGGGTATGAGCAGTTCTTC.